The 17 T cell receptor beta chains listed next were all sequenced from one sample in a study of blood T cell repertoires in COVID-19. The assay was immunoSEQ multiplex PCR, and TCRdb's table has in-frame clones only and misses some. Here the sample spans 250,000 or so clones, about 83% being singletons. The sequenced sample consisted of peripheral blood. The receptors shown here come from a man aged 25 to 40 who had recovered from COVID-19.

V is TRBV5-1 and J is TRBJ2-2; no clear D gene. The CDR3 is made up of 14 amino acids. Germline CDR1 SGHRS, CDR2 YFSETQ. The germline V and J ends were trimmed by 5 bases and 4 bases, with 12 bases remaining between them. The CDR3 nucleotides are TGCGCCAGCAGGTCGCTACCCGCCACCGGGGAGCTGTTTTTT. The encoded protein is CASRSLPATGELFF.

The CDR3 is CASSSPPGQGKELFF. CDR3 sequence (DNA): TGTGCCAGCAGTTCGCCCCCGGGGCAGGGGAAGGAGCTGTTTTTT. The chain joins TRBV28 to TRBJ2-2; D may be TRBD1 (6 bases). CDR1 is MDHEN, CDR2 SYDVKM, per germline. The CDR3 is 15 residues long. The germline V and J ends were trimmed by 4 bases and 10 bases, with 19 bases remaining between them.

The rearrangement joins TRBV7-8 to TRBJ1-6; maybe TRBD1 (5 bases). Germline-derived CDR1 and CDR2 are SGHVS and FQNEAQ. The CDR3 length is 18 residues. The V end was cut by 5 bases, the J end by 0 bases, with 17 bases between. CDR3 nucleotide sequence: TGTGCCAGCAGCCACGACAGCCCGACGAGCTCCTATAATTCACCCCTCCACTTT. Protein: CASSHDSPTSSYNSPLHF.

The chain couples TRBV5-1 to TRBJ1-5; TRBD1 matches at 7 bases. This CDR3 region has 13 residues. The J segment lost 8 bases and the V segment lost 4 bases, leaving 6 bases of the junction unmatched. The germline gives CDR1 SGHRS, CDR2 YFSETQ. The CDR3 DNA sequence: TGCGCCAGCAGCCTAGGGGGCGAAGAGCCCCAGCATTTT. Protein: CASSLGGEEPQHF.

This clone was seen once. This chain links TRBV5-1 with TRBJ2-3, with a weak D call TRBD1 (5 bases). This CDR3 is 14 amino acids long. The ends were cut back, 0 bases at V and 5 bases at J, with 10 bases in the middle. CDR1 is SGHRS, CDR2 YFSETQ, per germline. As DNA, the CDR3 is TGCGCCAGCAGCTTGGTTGGGGCCGGAGATACGCAGTATTTT. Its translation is CASSLVGAGDTQYF.

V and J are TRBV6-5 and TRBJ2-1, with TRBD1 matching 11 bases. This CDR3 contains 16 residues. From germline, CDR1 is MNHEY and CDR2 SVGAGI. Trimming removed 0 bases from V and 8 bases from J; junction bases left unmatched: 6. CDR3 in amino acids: CASSYSTGQGVDEQFF. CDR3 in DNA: TGTGCCAGCAGTTACTCGACGGGACAGGGGGTTGATGAGCAGTTCTTC.

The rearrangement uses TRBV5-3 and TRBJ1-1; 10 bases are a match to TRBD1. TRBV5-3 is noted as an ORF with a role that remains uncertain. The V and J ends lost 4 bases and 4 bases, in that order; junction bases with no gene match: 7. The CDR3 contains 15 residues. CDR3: CARSQPGQGSTEAFF. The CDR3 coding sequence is TGTGCCAGAAGCCAGCCGGGACAGGGGAGCACTGAAGCTTTCTTT.

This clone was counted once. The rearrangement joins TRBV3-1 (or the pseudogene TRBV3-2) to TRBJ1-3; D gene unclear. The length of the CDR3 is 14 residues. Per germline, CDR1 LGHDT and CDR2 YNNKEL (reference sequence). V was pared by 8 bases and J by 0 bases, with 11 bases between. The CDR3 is CASEGRDSGNTIYF. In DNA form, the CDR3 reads TGTGCCAGCGAAGGACGGGACTCTGGAAACACCATATATTTT.

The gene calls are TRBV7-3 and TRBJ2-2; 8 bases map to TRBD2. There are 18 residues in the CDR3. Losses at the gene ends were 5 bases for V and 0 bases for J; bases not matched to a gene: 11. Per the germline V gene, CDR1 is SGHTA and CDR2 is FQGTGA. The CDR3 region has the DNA TGTGCCAGCAGCGACAAGCGGGGGAGACTCGCGAACACCGGGGAGCTGTTTTTT. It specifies CASSDKRGRLANTGELFF.

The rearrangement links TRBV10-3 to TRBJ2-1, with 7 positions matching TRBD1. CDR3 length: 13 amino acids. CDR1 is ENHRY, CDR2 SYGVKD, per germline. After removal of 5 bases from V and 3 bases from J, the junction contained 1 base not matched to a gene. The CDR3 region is CAISRGHYNEQFF. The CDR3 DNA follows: TGTGCCATCAGTAGGGGGCACTACAATGAGCAGTTCTTC.

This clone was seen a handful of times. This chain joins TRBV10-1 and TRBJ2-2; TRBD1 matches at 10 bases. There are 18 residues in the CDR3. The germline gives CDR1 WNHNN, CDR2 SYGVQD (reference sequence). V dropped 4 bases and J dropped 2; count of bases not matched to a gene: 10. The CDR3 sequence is CASSGHRDRGFNTGELFF. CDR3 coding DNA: TGCGCCAGCAGTGGACACCGGGACAGGGGATTTAACACCGGGGAGCTGTTTTTT.

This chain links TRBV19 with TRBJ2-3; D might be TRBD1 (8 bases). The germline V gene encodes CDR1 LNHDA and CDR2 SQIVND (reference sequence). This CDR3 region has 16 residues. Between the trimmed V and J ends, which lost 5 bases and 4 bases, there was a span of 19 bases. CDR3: CASSVIQGAGADTQYF. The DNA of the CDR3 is TGTGCCAGTAGTGTCATTCAGGGGGCGGGGGCAGATACGCAGTATTTT.

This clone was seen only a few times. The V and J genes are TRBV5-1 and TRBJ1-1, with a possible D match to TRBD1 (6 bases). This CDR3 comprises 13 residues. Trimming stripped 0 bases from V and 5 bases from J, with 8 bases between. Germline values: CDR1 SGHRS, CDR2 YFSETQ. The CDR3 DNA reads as TGCGCCAGCAGCTTGGAACAGGGAACTGAAGCTTTCTTT. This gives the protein CASSLEQGTEAFF.

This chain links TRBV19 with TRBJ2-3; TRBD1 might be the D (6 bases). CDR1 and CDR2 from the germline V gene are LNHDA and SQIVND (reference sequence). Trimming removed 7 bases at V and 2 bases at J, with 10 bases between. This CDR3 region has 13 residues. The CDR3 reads CASTGTFTDTQYF. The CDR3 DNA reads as TGTGCCAGTACCGGGACATTCACAGATACGCAGTATTTT. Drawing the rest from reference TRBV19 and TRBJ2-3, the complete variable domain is DGGITQSPKYLFRKEGQNVTLSCEQNLNHDAMYWYRQDPGQGLRLIYYSQIVNDFQKGDIAEGYSVSREKKESFPLTVTSAQKNPTAFYLCASTGTFTDTQYFGPGTRLTVL.

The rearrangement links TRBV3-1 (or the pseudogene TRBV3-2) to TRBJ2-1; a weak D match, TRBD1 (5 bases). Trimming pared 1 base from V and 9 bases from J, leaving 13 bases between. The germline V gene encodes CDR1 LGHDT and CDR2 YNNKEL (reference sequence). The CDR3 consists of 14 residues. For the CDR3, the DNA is TGTGCCAGCAGCCAAGCGCAGGGCCCCGGTGAGCAGTTCTTC. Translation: CASSQAQGPGEQFF.

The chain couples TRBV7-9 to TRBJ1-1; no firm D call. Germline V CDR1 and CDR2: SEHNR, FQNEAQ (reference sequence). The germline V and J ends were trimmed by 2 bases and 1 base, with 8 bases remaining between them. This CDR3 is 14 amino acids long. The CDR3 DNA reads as TGTGCCAGCAGCTTATATTGGAGGAACACTGAAGCTTTCTTT. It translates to CASSLYWRNTEAFF.

CDR3 coding DNA: TGTGCCAGCAGCTCGACCAGACTTAACTATGGCTACACCTTC. It encodes CASSSTRLNYGYTF. The V gene is TRBV11-2, the J gene TRBJ1-2; D gene ambiguous. CDR1 and CDR2 (germline): SGHAT, FQNNGV. V dropped 4 bases and J dropped 1 base, with 10 bases sitting between them. The CDR3 is 14 residues long.